Sequencing of this TCR beta chain was carried out in a study of shared clonotypes between healthy human individuals. Study at large: Sampling drew on donors who were a couple of women and three men aged 18 to 49.

With 5 bases removed from V and 4 bases from J, the gap between germline ends came to 11 bases. Germline CDR1 reads SGHDN; CDR2 reads FVKESK. The CDR3 loop spans 14 amino acids. As processed by the authors: Filtering differed because ImmunoSEQ produced junction-only sequences that carried no quality scores. Assay used: immunoSEQ multiplex PCR; TCRdb lists only in-frame clones, some missing. V, J and clone size derive from that table, while D and trimming were established from the DNA sequence. The repertoire has 2,500,000 or so clones, about 92% of them found once; the top ten carry around 0.15%. This clone has just one count. As yet, its antigen is unknown. There were only Caucasian adults among the donors, and all lived in Nashville, Tennessee. Study-level results: Compared with clonotypes that all four donors shared, non-shared clonotypes had lower generation probabilities.

This receptor was identified in a man younger than 30 in good health. Source material: naive CD4+ T cells sorted from blood. Subset indicated: CD45RA+ positively selected. The chain is built from TRBV14 and TRBJ2-2, with unresolved D. CDR3 protein: CASSGRARTGELFF. The CDR3 DNA is TGTGCCAGCAGCGGCCGGGCCCGCACCGGGGAGCTGTTTTTT. The full variable domain, its missing parts supplied by reference TRBV14 and TRBJ2-2, is EAGVTQFPSHSVIEKGQTVTLRCDPISGHDNLYWYRRVMGKEIKFLLHFVKESKQDESGMPNNRFLAERTGGTYSTLKVQPAELEDSGVYFCASSGRARTGELFFGEGSRLTVL.